Included here is one T cell receptor (beta chain) sequence, with context. At the DNA level, this CDR3 is encoded by other sequences in the same sample as well. The entry originates in a study of shared T cell receptors in the human thymus. Sequencing was performed with immunoSEQ multiplex PCR; in TCRdb, only in-frame clones are kept and a portion is missing. The data hold more than 550,000 clones, with over 75% observed a single time. This sample also appeared in a second study, on human thymus T cells. As that report states: The people who donated were healthy Finnish babies having corrective surgery for congenital heart defects. Corrective heart surgery yielded resections, and these provided the thymus tissue. In thymic and blood repertoires alike, V and J usage looked biased. Overlap was high between thymic repertoires from unrelated individuals, as reported in related research.

Sequenced: thymocytes. This TCR was recovered from a girl less than two years old with a congenital heart defect.

CDR3 sequence reads: CASSGQGGQPQHF. CDR3 bases: TGTGCCAGCAGTGGACAGGGAGGGCAGCCCCAGCATTTT. The chain has TRBV27 and TRBJ1-5, with 8 nucleotides matching TRBD1. Germline lookup yields CDR1 MNHEY and CDR2 SMNVEV (reference sequence). The V and J ends lost 5 bases and 7 bases, in that order; junction bases with no gene match: 4. The CDR3 length is 13 residues.